One and the same sample provided the 27 T cell receptor beta chains below, sequenced in a study of blood T cells in healthy people across ages. Together with a sample-barcoded 5' primer, a J-beta primer mix was included in a second PCR lasting about 7 to 11 cycles. MiXCR was run by TCRdb on the 5' RACE reads, yielding one entry per CDR3 protein. The table has 2 million or so distinct CDR3 sequences, just under 50% seen once. The source material was blood. The receptors stem from a woman between 35 and 50 years old in good health.

This sequence joins TRBV4-3 and TRBJ2-3, with D tentatively TRBD1 or TRBD2 (5 bases each). CDR3 length: 15 amino acids. Per germline, CDR1 LGHNA and CDR2 YSLEER. The germline V and J ends were trimmed by 5 bases and 0 bases, with 12 bases remaining between them. The CDR3 bases are TGCGCCAGCAGCAGGGACCCCCGAAGCACAGATACGCAGTATTTT. Translating it yields CASSRDPRSTDTQYF.

There are a few counts of this clonotype. The rearrangement links TRBV27 to TRBJ2-7, with D possibly being TRBD2 (6 bases). V shed 2 bases and J shed 2 bases, with 10 bases lying between them. This CDR3 is built from 14 residues. The germline V gene encodes CDR1 MNHEY and CDR2 SMNVEV (reference sequence). The CDR3: CASSLMEGTYEQYF. The CDR3 DNA follows: TGTGCCAGCAGTTTAATGGAGGGGACCTACGAGCAGTACTTC.

This clonotype has just a few counts. The genes are TRBV7-9 and TRBJ2-5, with a tentative D call TRBD2 (6 bases). This CDR3 has 17 amino acids. Germline CDR1 SEHNR, CDR2 FQNEAQ (reference sequence). Trimming cost V 5 bases and J 1 base, with 20 bases left between them. CDR3 sequence (DNA): TGTGCCAGCAGCCTCTCGGAGGGCAGTCTATTCCAAGAGACCCAGTACTTC. Protein product: CASSLSEGSLFQETQYF.

A few counts support this clonotype. Written as DNA, the CDR3 is TGTGCCAGCAGCGTAGCTTCGGGTTGGCACGAGCAGTACTTC. This sequence encodes CASSVASGWHEQYF. V is TRBV9 and J is TRBJ2-7; no definite D call. There are 14 residues in the CDR3. In germline, CDR1 is SGDLS, CDR2 YYNGEE. Trimming took 0 bases from V and 5 from J, leaving 12 bases between them.

This clonotype was detected a few times. The chain recombines TRBV7-3 with TRBJ2-1; 11 positions match TRBD2. This CDR3 region has 15 residues. V shed 5 bases and J 3 bases; nucleotides not matched to a gene: 3. CDR1 is SGHTA and CDR2 is FQGTGA in the germline V gene. The CDR3 nucleotides are TGTGCCAGCAGCCCTAGCGGGGGGAACTACAATGAGCAGTTCTTC. Protein sequence: CASSPSGGNYNEQFF.

This clonotype was picked up a small number of times. This chain uses TRBV7-2 with TRBJ1-1; no clear D. This CDR3 region has 18 residues. Germline V lookup: CDR1 SGHTA, CDR2 FQGNSA. Trimming took 5 bases from V and 1 from J, leaving 23 bases between them. CDR3: CASSPLRGPGRTNTEAFF. The CDR3 DNA reads TGTGCCAGCAGCCCACTCCGCGGCCCGGGGAGAACGAACACTGAAGCTTTCTTT.

V is TRBV6-1 and J is TRBJ2-7, with D perhaps matching TRBD2 (6 bases). Trimming shortened V by 10 bases and J by 2 bases, and 30 bases separated the two germline ends. This CDR3 has 18 residues. Germline CDR1 reads MNHNS; CDR2 reads SASEGT. The CDR3 DNA reads as TGTGCCACCCGAAACCCGGGACGGGGGATTTCCAATGCCTACGAGCAGTACTTC. Translating gives CATRNPGRGISNAYEQYF.

The chain carries TRBV7-9 and TRBJ2-1; D gene unclear. Germline lookup yields CDR1 SEHNR and CDR2 FQNEAQ (reference sequence). The ends were cut back, 5 bases at V and 13 bases at J, with 15 bases in the middle. This CDR3 region has 12 residues. The CDR3 DNA reads TGTGCCAGCAGCCCCGCAACGCAAGTTCAGTTCTTC. Translated: CASSPATQVQFF.

The rearrangement links TRBV12-3 or TRBV12-4 to TRBJ1-2; D possibly corresponds to TRBD1 (6 bases). This CDR3 comprises 14 residues. Trimming cost V 5 bases and J 8 bases, with 18 bases left between them. The DNA of the CDR3 is TGTGCCAGCAGTCCAAACGGGGGCGTACACGGCTACACCTTC. It encodes CASSPNGGVHGYTF.

The chain uses TRBV27 and TRBJ2-7; D remains unclear. V was shortened by 1 base and J by 7 bases, with 11 bases between the two germline ends. The CDR3 has 13 residues. Germline CDR1 MNHEY, CDR2 SMNVEV (reference sequence). The CDR3 nucleotides read TGTGCCAGCAGTTTATGGTCCCTAACGGAGCAGTACTTC. This codes for CASSLWSLTEQYF.

The rearrangement joins TRBV27 to TRBJ1-4; possible D gene TRBD1, 5 bases. Trimming removed 9 bases from V and 12 bases from J, with 14 bases in between. The CDR3 sequence is 11 residues long. Germline CDR1 MNHEY, CDR2 SMNVEV (reference sequence). In nucleotides, the CDR3 is TGTGCCAGTTCAACAGGCGGGGAACTGTTTTTT. This translates into CASSTGGELFF. Combining the CDR3 with reference TRBV27 and TRBJ1-4 gives the whole variable domain EAQVTQNPRYLITVTGKKLTVTCSQNMNHEYMSWYRQDPGLGLRQIYYSMNVEVTDKGDVPEGYKVSRKEKRNFPLILESPSPNQTSLYFCASSTGGELFFGSGTQLSVL.

This rearrangement joins TRBV2 to TRBJ2-1; 12 bases agree with TRBD1. Germline-derived CDR1 and CDR2 are SNHLY and FYNNEI. V shed 5 bases, J shed 6 bases, and the junction held 8 bases outside the gene matches. This CDR3 region has 16 residues. This chain's CDR3 is CASSWDRDRGPNEQFF. The CDR3 DNA sequence: TGTGCCAGCAGTTGGGACCGGGACAGGGGGCCCAATGAGCAGTTCTTC.

V gene TRBV5-1 combines with J gene TRBJ2-5; D possibly corresponds to TRBD1 (6 bases). V was trimmed by 4 bases and J by 1 base, leaving 11 bases between them. Germline assignment: CDR1 SGHRS and CDR2 YFSETQ. The CDR3 spans 14 residues. The CDR3: CASSGGTSQETQYF. The CDR3, as DNA: TGCGCCAGCAGCGGTGGGACATCCCAAGAGACCCAGTACTTC.

In regard to this clonotype: The junction shows a germline mismatch at one end, possibly a read error. The V call is TRBV6-1, the J call TRBJ1-6; TRBD1 might be the D (6 bases). Germline V gene sequence: CDR1 MNHNS, CDR2 SASEGT. CDR3 size: 16 residues. The CDR3 protein is CASRDGQSSYNAPLHF. The CDR3 DNA reads as TGTGCCAGCAGAGATGGACAGAGCTCCTATAATGCACCCCTCCACTTT.

The chain joins TRBV7-2 to TRBJ2-4; unclear D gene. CDR3 length: 13 residues. Trimming cost V 6 bases and J 5 bases, with 11 bases left between them. CDR1 and CDR2 (germline): SGHTA, FQGNSA. In nucleotides, the CDR3 is TGTGCCAGCAGGCCGGACGGTGAAAACATTCAGTACTTC. Protein product: CASRPDGENIQYF.

J is TRBJ2-1 and V is TRBV27; tentative D call: TRBD2 (5 bases). This CDR3 contains 16 residues. In germline, CDR1 is MNHEY, CDR2 SMNVEV (reference sequence). Trimming stripped 1 base from V and 1 base from J, with 11 bases between. The CDR3 sequence: CASSLFSEVSYNEQFF. The DNA for the CDR3 is TGTGCCAGCAGTTTATTTAGCGAGGTGTCCTACAATGAGCAGTTCTTC.

V is TRBV28 and J is TRBJ1-1, with 9 bases lining up with TRBD1. The CDR3 is 16 residues long. CDR1 and CDR2 from the germline V gene are MDHEN and SYDVKM. V shed 4 bases, J shed 1 base, and the junction held 7 bases outside the gene matches. The CDR3 spells CASSSGQGQRNTEAFF. The DNA of the CDR3 is TGTGCCAGCAGTTCTGGACAGGGGCAGAGGAACACTGAAGCTTTCTTT.

V gene TRBV2 combines with J gene TRBJ2-3, with D tentatively TRBD1 (5 bases). V lost 2 bases and J 0 bases, leaving 12 bases between the germline ends. The length of the CDR3 is 16 residues. Germline V gene data show CDR1 as SNHLY and CDR2 as FYNNEI. The CDR3 sequence is CASSETGAPSTDTQYF. CDR3 in DNA: TGTGCCAGCAGTGAAACTGGGGCACCAAGCACAGATACGCAGTATTTT.

This clonotype was seen only a few times. The rearrangement joins TRBV28 to TRBJ2-5; TRBD2 agrees at 8 bases. The CDR3 loop spans 16 amino acids. Germline loops: CDR1 MDHEN, CDR2 SYDVKM. With 5 bases clipped from V and 5 bases from J, the junction kept 13 bases outside the gene matches. The CDR3 DNA follows: TGTGCCAGCAGTCCTTGGGATAGCGGGATGGGGGAGACCCAGTACTTC. Protein: CASSPWDSGMGETQYF. Complete variable domain (other parts from reference TRBV28 and TRBJ2-5): DVKVTQSSRYLVKRTGEKVFLECVQDMDHENMFWYRQDPGLGLRLIYFSYDVKMKEKGDIPEGYSVSREKKERFSLILESASTNQTSMYLCASSPWDSGMGETQYFGPGTRLLVL.

This clonotype was seen more than once but under ten times. The chain joins TRBV14 to TRBJ2-6; a possible D gene is TRBD2 (6 bases). The CDR3 is made up of 18 amino acids. V was pared by 1 base and J by 4 bases, with 17 bases between. Germline CDR1 and CDR2: SGHDN and FVKESK. Here the CDR3 DNA reads TGTGCCAGCAGCCAAGTAGGTCGGGGAGGAGGAGGGGCCAACGTCCTGACTTTC. It encodes CASSQVGRGGGGANVLTF.

The chain couples TRBV27 to TRBJ2-3, with 8 nucleotides matching TRBD2. V shed 3 bases and J 1 base; nucleotides not matched to a gene: 3. The germline V gene encodes CDR1 MNHEY and CDR2 SMNVEV (reference sequence). The length of the CDR3 is 15 residues. The CDR3: CASSFSGAGTDTQYF. The CDR3 bases are TGTGCCAGCAGTTTTAGCGGGGCTGGCACAGATACGCAGTATTTT.

This chain links TRBV9 with TRBJ1-6; D gene unclear. CDR1 is SGDLS, CDR2 YYNGEE, per germline. This CDR3 has 14 residues. Trimming cost V 4 bases and J 7 bases, with 12 bases left between them. This CDR3 is CASSTGPGNSPLHF. As DNA, the CDR3 is TGTGCCAGCAGCACGGGCCCTGGGAATTCACCCCTCCACTTT.

This rearrangement joins TRBV7-3 to TRBJ2-4; D not certain. There are 13 residues in the CDR3. CDR1 is SGHTA and CDR2 is FQGTGA in the germline V gene. Trimming left V 0 bases short and J 7 bases short, with 7 bases between. The CDR3 reads CASSLTPGNIQYF. The CDR3 DNA follows: TGTGCCAGCAGCTTAACGCCCGGGAACATTCAGTACTTC.

This chain joins TRBV2 and TRBJ2-4; possible D gene TRBD2, 6 bases. TRBJ2-7 explains the end of the DNA better; the J call may be wrong. Germline V CDR1 and CDR2: SNHLY, FYNNEI. CDR3 length equals 15 residues. This chain's CDR3 is CASSEAGGIPYEQYF. The CDR3 DNA sequence: TGTGCCAGCAGTGAAGCAGGAGGGATCCCCTACGAGCAGTACTTC.

This chain links TRBV7-9 with TRBJ2-6; 9 bases match TRBD1. Germline V gives CDR1 SEHNR, CDR2 FQNEAQ (reference sequence). J lost 5 bases, V lost 8 bases, and 16 bases had no gene match. The CDR3 loop spans 18 amino acids. This CDR3 reads CASDSGTGSLPRANVLTF. The CDR3 coding sequence is TGTGCCAGCGACTCAGGGACAGGGTCCCTTCCTCGGGCCAACGTCCTGACTTTC.

This chain connects TRBV6-2 or TRBV6-3 to TRBJ2-5; 8 bases are shared with TRBD1. The trim removed 4 bases at V and 5 bases at J, leaving 9 bases unmatched. Germline CDR1 MNHEY, CDR2 SVGEGT. This CDR3 is built from 15 residues. CDR3: CASSFQLQGAETQYF. CDR3 bases: TGTGCCAGCAGTTTCCAGCTGCAGGGGGCGGAGACCCAGTACTTC.

The chain uses TRBV27 and TRBJ1-2; tentatively, D is TRBD1 (5 bases). Germline lookup yields CDR1 MNHEY and CDR2 SMNVEV (reference sequence). V was cut by 5 bases and J by 8 bases, with 21 bases left in between. CDR3 length equals 15 residues. The DNA for the CDR3 is TGTGCCAGCAGTAAGGGACTTTCTCCAGGTCTGGGCTACACCTTC. Translated, it gives CASSKGLSPGLGYTF.